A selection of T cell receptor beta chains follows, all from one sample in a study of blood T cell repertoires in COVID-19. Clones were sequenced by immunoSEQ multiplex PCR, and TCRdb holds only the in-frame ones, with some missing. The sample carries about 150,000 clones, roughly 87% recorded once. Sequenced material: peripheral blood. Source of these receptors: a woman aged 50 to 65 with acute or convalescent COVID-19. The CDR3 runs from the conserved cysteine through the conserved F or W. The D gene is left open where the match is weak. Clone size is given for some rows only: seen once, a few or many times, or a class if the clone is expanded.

CDR3aa: CASSLIRGTNNSPLHF; CDR3nt: TGTGCCAGCAGCCTTATCCGGGGTACGAATAATTCACCCCTCCACTTT; j_gene: TRBJ1-6; d_gene: NA; v_gene: TRBV4-2; abundance: once
CDR3aa: CAWSEPGYSPLHF; CDR3nt: TGTGCCTGGAGTGAGCCAGGCTATTCACCCCTCCACTTT; j_gene: TRBJ1-6; d_gene: NA; v_gene: TRBV30; abundance: NA
CDR3aa: CATSGEWKTEAFF; CDR3nt: TGTGCCACCAGCGGGGAGTGGAAAACTGAAGCTTTCTTT; j_gene: TRBJ1-1; d_gene: NA; v_gene: TRBV15; abundance: NA
CDR3aa: CAISGVGLAGEKQYF; CDR3nt: TGTGCCATCAGTGGGGTGGGACTAGCGGGAGAGAAGCAGTACTTC; j_gene: TRBJ2-7; d_gene: TRBD2; v_gene: TRBV10-3; abundance: NA
CDR3aa: CATSDSTSGGADTQYF; CDR3nt: TGTGCCACCAGTGATTCGACTAGCGGGGGGGCAGATACGCAGTATTTT; j_gene: TRBJ2-3; d_gene: TRBD2; v_gene: TRBV24-1; abundance: NA
CDR3aa: CASSLGGRDQPQHF; CDR3nt: TGCGCCAGCAGCTTGGGGGGCAGGGATCAGCCCCAGCATTTT; j_gene: TRBJ1-5; d_gene: NA; v_gene: TRBV5-1; abundance: NA
CDR3aa: CASSPGGEQYF; CDR3nt: TGCGCCAGCAGTCCGGGGGGCGAGCAGTACTTC; j_gene: TRBJ2-7; d_gene: TRBD2; v_gene: TRBV10-2; abundance: NA
CDR3aa: CASSESGNNEQFF; CDR3nt: TGTGCCAGCAGTGAAAGCGGGAACAATGAGCAGTTCTTC; j_gene: TRBJ2-1; d_gene: TRBD2; v_gene: TRBV5-5; abundance: once
CDR3aa: CASSAIQGTSGKETQYF; CDR3nt: TGTGCCAGCAGCGCCATACAGGGGACTAGCGGGAAGGAGACCCAGTACTTC; j_gene: TRBJ2-5; d_gene: TRBD2; v_gene: TRBV9; abundance: NA
CDR3aa: CASSYQGTGAEAFF; CDR3nt: TGTGCCAGCAGTTACCAGGGGACAGGGGCGGAAGCTTTCTTT; j_gene: TRBJ1-1; d_gene: TRBD1; v_gene: TRBV6-5; abundance: NA
CDR3aa: CASSLYWGQGNTGELFF; CDR3nt: TGTGCCAGCAGTCTATACTGGGGACAGGGGAACACCGGGGAGCTGTTTTTT; j_gene: TRBJ2-2; d_gene: TRBD1; v_gene: TRBV6-2/TRBV6-3; abundance: NA
CDR3aa: CASSEWGRETEAFF; CDR3nt: TGTGCCAGCAGTGAGTGGGGGCGGGAGACTGAAGCTTTCTTT; j_gene: TRBJ1-1; d_gene: NA; v_gene: TRBV6-1; abundance: NA